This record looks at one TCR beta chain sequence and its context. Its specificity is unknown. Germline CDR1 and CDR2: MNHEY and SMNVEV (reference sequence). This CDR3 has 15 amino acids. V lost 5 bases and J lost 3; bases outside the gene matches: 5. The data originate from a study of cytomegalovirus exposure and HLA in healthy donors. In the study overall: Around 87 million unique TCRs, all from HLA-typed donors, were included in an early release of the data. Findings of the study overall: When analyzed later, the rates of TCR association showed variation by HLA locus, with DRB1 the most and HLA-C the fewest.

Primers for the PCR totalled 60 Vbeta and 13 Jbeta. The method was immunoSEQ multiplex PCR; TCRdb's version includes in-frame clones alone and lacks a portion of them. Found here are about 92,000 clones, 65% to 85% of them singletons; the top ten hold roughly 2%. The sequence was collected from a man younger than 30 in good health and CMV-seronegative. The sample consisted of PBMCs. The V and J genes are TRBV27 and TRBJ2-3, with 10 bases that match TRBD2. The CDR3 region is CASSHPGLATDTQYF. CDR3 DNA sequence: TGTGCCAGCAGTCACCCGGGACTAGCGACAGATACGCAGTATTTT.